This is a list of T cell receptor beta chains from one sample in a study of blood T cell repertoires in COVID-19. Some clones are missing from TCRdb's copy, which holds only in-frame ones; the method was immunoSEQ multiplex PCR. Found here are about 20,000 clones, approximately 88% of them singletons; the top ten hold around 5%. The sequenced sample consisted of PBMCs or T cells enriched from blood (not recorded which). Every receptor here comes from a woman in her twenties or thirties who had recovered from COVID-19. Each CDR3 is given with its conserved first and last residue. D genes are given only for firm matches. The listing skips clone size in some rows; elsewhere it reads once, few, many or a size class.

j_gene: TRBJ2-7
abundance: NA
d_gene: TRBD1
v_gene: TRBV19
CDR3aa: CASSPRGTVSYEQYF
CDR3nt: TGTGCCAGTAGCCCCCGAGGGACAGTCTCCTACGAGCAGTACTTC

j_gene: TRBJ2-1
abundance: NA
d_gene: TRBD2
v_gene: TRBV2
CDR3aa: CASSGGGNEQFF
CDR3nt: TGTGCCAGCAGTGGGGGGGGCAATGAGCAGTTCTTC

j_gene: TRBJ2-7
abundance: NA
d_gene: TRBD2
v_gene: TRBV3-1/TRBV3-2
CDR3aa: CASQPSGNPNEQYF
CDR3nt: TGTGCCAGTCAGCCCAGCGGGAACCCTAACGAGCAGTACTTC

j_gene: TRBJ1-2
abundance: NA
d_gene: TRBD1
v_gene: TRBV24-1
CDR3aa: CATSDPIGQGAEGYTF
CDR3nt: TGTGCCACCAGTGACCCAATTGGACAGGGGGCGGAAGGCTACACCTTC

j_gene: TRBJ1-2
abundance: NA
d_gene: NA
v_gene: TRBV21-1
CDR3aa: CASSTGQGAPSYGYTF
CDR3nt: TGTGCCAGCAGCACAGGACAGGGGGCGCCTAGCTATGGCTACACCTTC

j_gene: TRBJ2-7
abundance: NA
d_gene: TRBD1
v_gene: TRBV9
CDR3aa: CASSVGRQGSGEQYF
CDR3nt: TGTGCCAGCAGCGTTGGGAGACAGGGGTCGGGGGAGCAGTACTTC

j_gene: TRBJ1-1
abundance: few
d_gene: NA
v_gene: TRBV2
CDR3aa: CASSESGGRAFF
CDR3nt: TGTGCCAGCAGTGAATCAGGAGGGAGGGCTTTCTTT

j_gene: TRBJ1-5
abundance: NA
d_gene: NA
v_gene: TRBV28
CDR3aa: CASSSGGSNQPQHF
CDR3nt: TGTGCCAGCAGTTCCGGGGGTAGCAATCAGCCCCAGCATTTT

j_gene: TRBJ2-7
abundance: NA
d_gene: TRBD1
v_gene: TRBV2
CDR3aa: CASIATRGQGLYEQYF
CDR3nt: TGTGCCAGCATCGCTACCCGGGGACAGGGGTTGTACGAGCAGTACTTC

j_gene: TRBJ2-5
abundance: NA
d_gene: TRBD2
v_gene: TRBV5-1
CDR3aa: CASSTRTSGGPTGTQYF
CDR3nt: TGCGCCAGCAGCACGAGAACTAGCGGGGGCCCAACCGGGACCCAGTACTTC

j_gene: TRBJ2-1
abundance: NA
d_gene: TRBD2
v_gene: TRBV5-1
CDR3aa: CASSAGLAGSYEQFF
CDR3nt: TGCGCCAGCAGCGCCGGACTAGCGGGGAGCTATGAGCAGTTCTTC

j_gene: TRBJ1-2
abundance: NA
d_gene: NA
v_gene: TRBV27
CDR3aa: CASSLSAGQARYTF
CDR3nt: TGTGCCAGCAGTTTATCCGCGGGCCAGGCCCGCTACACCTTC

j_gene: TRBJ1-1
abundance: NA
d_gene: NA
v_gene: TRBV4-3
CDR3aa: CASSQDYSGAAAFF
CDR3nt: TGCGCCAGCAGCCAAGATTATTCAGGGGCAGCGGCTTTCTTT

j_gene: TRBJ1-4
abundance: NA
d_gene: NA
v_gene: TRBV4-3
CDR3aa: CASSQVYAGEEKLFF
CDR3nt: TGCGCCAGCAGCCAAGTTTATGCAGGGGAGGAAAAACTGTTTTTT

j_gene: TRBJ2-3
abundance: NA
d_gene: NA
v_gene: TRBV2
CDR3aa: CASSEGTGGGDTQYF
CDR3nt: TGTGCCAGCAGTGAAGGGACCGGGGGAGGAGATACGCAGTATTTT

j_gene: TRBJ2-7
abundance: NA
d_gene: TRBD2
v_gene: TRBV11-2
CDR3aa: CASSTGGEQYF
CDR3nt: TGTGCCAGCAGCACGGGGGGCGAGCAGTACTTC

j_gene: TRBJ2-5
abundance: NA
d_gene: TRBD2
v_gene: TRBV9
CDR3aa: CASSELAGVQETQYF
CDR3nt: TGTGCCAGCAGCGAACTAGCGGGAGTGCAAGAGACCCAGTACTTC

j_gene: TRBJ1-2
abundance: NA
d_gene: NA
v_gene: TRBV9
CDR3aa: CASSVHDRSGGYTF
CDR3nt: TGTGCCAGCAGCGTACACGACAGATCTGGGGGCTACACCTTC

j_gene: TRBJ2-1
abundance: NA
d_gene: TRBD1
v_gene: TRBV6-4
CDR3aa: CASSDDVDRGNEQFF
CDR3nt: TGTGCCAGCAGTGACGATGTAGACAGGGGCAATGAGCAGTTCTTC

j_gene: TRBJ2-3
abundance: NA
d_gene: TRBD2
v_gene: TRBV6-4
CDR3aa: CASSADGGFTDTQYF
CDR3nt: TGTGCCAGCAGTGCGGACGGGGGGTTCACAGATACGCAGTATTTT

j_gene: TRBJ2-1
abundance: few
d_gene: NA
v_gene: TRBV4-3
CDR3aa: CASSGMRSNEQFF
CDR3nt: TGCGCCAGCAGCGGTATGAGGAGCAATGAGCAGTTCTTC

j_gene: TRBJ2-3
abundance: NA
d_gene: NA
v_gene: TRBV4-3
CDR3aa: CASSQDFGDTQYF
CDR3nt: TGCGCCAGCAGCCAAGATTTCGGGGATACGCAGTATTTT

j_gene: TRBJ2-1
abundance: NA
d_gene: NA
v_gene: TRBV7-3
CDR3aa: CASSLTADSVNEQFF
CDR3nt: TGTGCCAGCAGCTTAACGGCCGACTCTGTCAATGAGCAGTTCTTC

j_gene: TRBJ1-6
abundance: NA
d_gene: NA
v_gene: TRBV28
CDR3aa: CASSSSLGSNSPLHF
CDR3nt: TGTGCCAGCAGTTCCTCCCTTGGCAGTAATTCACCCCTCCACTTT

j_gene: TRBJ1-2
abundance: NA
d_gene: TRBD1
v_gene: TRBV16
CDR3aa: CASSQPQGQNYGYTF
CDR3nt: TGTGCCAGCAGCCAGCCCCAGGGACAGAACTATGGCTACACCTTC

j_gene: TRBJ2-5
abundance: NA
d_gene: TRBD2
v_gene: TRBV7-7
CDR3aa: CASSRGSGKETQYF
CDR3nt: TGTGCCAGCAGCCGGGGAAGCGGGAAAGAGACCCAGTACTTC

j_gene: TRBJ2-2
abundance: NA
d_gene: NA
v_gene: TRBV16
CDR3aa: CASSQVHPNTGELFF
CDR3nt: TGTGCCAGCAGCCAAGTACACCCTAACACCGGGGAGCTGTTTTTT

j_gene: TRBJ2-1
abundance: NA
d_gene: NA
v_gene: TRBV29-1
CDR3aa: CSVEGGTSSDMQFF
CDR3nt: TGCAGCGTTGAGGGCGGCACTAGCTCAGACATGCAGTTCTTC

j_gene: TRBJ2-3
abundance: NA
d_gene: NA
v_gene: TRBV19
CDR3aa: CASRGGADTQYF
CDR3nt: TGTGCCAGTAGGGGAGGCGCAGATACGCAGTATTTT

j_gene: TRBJ2-1
abundance: NA
d_gene: TRBD2
v_gene: TRBV9
CDR3aa: CASSVPRDYLRFYYNEQFF
CDR3nt: TGTGCCAGCAGCGTCCCCCGGGACTACCTAAGATTCTACTACAATGAGCAGTTCTTC

j_gene: TRBJ1-5
abundance: NA
d_gene: TRBD1
v_gene: TRBV24-1
CDR3aa: CATDTGDSNQPQHF
CDR3nt: TGTGCCACCGATACAGGGGATAGCAATCAGCCCCAGCATTTT

j_gene: TRBJ2-5
abundance: NA
d_gene: NA
v_gene: TRBV5-4
CDR3aa: CASSMPDRQETQYF
CDR3nt: TGTGCCAGCAGCATGCCGGACAGACAAGAGACCCAGTACTTC

j_gene: TRBJ2-5
abundance: NA
d_gene: NA
v_gene: TRBV6-1
CDR3aa: CASSEITGTQYF
CDR3nt: TGTGCCAGCAGTGAGATTACCGGGACCCAGTACTTC

j_gene: TRBJ1-3
abundance: NA
d_gene: TRBD1
v_gene: TRBV15
CDR3aa: CATSRGGTAGNTIYF
CDR3nt: TGTGCCACCAGCAGAGGGGGGACAGCCGGAAACACCATATATTTT

j_gene: TRBJ1-6
abundance: NA
d_gene: NA
v_gene: TRBV6-5
CDR3aa: CASKVRTDYNSPLHF
CDR3nt: TGTGCCAGCAAGGTTAGGACAGACTATAATTCACCCCTCCACTTT

j_gene: TRBJ1-1
abundance: NA
d_gene: TRBD1
v_gene: TRBV5-6
CDR3aa: CASSYYAQGDTEAFF
CDR3nt: TGTGCCAGCAGCTACTACGCCCAGGGGGACACTGAAGCTTTCTTT

j_gene: TRBJ2-1
abundance: NA
d_gene: NA
v_gene: TRBV4-1
CDR3aa: CASSQGANEQFF
CDR3nt: TGCGCCAGCAGCCAAGGGGCCAATGAGCAGTTCTTC

j_gene: TRBJ2-1
abundance: NA
d_gene: TRBD1
v_gene: TRBV4-2
CDR3aa: CASSQDPGQGSNEQFF
CDR3nt: TGTGCCAGCAGCCAAGACCCCGGACAGGGTAGCAATGAGCAGTTCTTC

j_gene: TRBJ1-2
abundance: few
d_gene: TRBD1
v_gene: TRBV19
CDR3aa: CASSIRQGGYGYTF
CDR3nt: TGTGCCAGTAGTATCCGACAGGGAGGCTATGGCTACACCTTC

j_gene: TRBJ1-4
abundance: NA
d_gene: NA
v_gene: TRBV4-2
CDR3aa: CASSQDPGQGIEKLFF
CDR3nt: TGTGCCAGCAGCCAAGATCCCGGGCAGGGGATCGAAAAACTGTTTTTT

j_gene: TRBJ2-2
abundance: NA
d_gene: NA
v_gene: TRBV5-6
CDR3aa: CASFQGGPDPSTGELFF
CDR3nt: TGTGCCAGCTTTCAGGGGGGCCCTGACCCCTCCACCGGGGAGCTGTTTTTT

j_gene: TRBJ2-7
abundance: NA
d_gene: NA
v_gene: TRBV7-2
CDR3aa: CASSLGSDNLQYF
CDR3nt: TGTGCCAGCAGCTTAGGCTCTGACAACCTGCAGTACTTC

j_gene: TRBJ2-3
abundance: NA
d_gene: TRBD1
v_gene: TRBV7-9
CDR3aa: CASSWDRGTDTQYF
CDR3nt: TGTGCCAGCAGCTGGGACAGGGGCACAGATACGCAGTATTTT

j_gene: TRBJ1-5
abundance: NA
d_gene: NA
v_gene: TRBV28
CDR3aa: CASSSSGGGGQPQHF
CDR3nt: TGTGCCAGCAGCTCCTCGGGGGGCGGGGGTCAGCCCCAGCATTTT

j_gene: TRBJ2-7
abundance: NA
d_gene: TRBD1
v_gene: TRBV30
CDR3aa: CAWSVPGQGILEQYF
CDR3nt: TGTGCCTGGAGTGTGCCGGGACAGGGCATTCTCGAGCAGTACTTC

j_gene: TRBJ2-7
abundance: NA
d_gene: NA
v_gene: TRBV7-2
CDR3aa: CASSYLGLTYEQYF
CDR3nt: TGTGCCAGCAGCTACCTTGGGCTGACCTACGAGCAGTACTTC